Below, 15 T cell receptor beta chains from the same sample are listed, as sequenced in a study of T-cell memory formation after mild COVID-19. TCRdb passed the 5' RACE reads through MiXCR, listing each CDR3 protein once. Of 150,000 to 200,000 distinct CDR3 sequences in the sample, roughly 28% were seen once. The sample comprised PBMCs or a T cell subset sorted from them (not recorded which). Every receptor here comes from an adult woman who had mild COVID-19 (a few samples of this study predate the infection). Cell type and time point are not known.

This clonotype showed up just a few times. CDR3 region: CASSQDQGLILSSYEQYF. CDR3 nucleotide sequence: TGCGCCAGCAGCCAAGATCAGGGACTTATCCTAAGCTCCTACGAGCAGTACTTC. The J gene is TRBJ2-7, the V gene TRBV4-1; the D gene is possibly TRBD2 (6 bases). The CDR3 loop spans 18 amino acids. V was shortened by 0 bases and J by 0 bases, with 18 bases between the two germline ends. Germline values: CDR1 MGHRA, CDR2 YSYEKL.

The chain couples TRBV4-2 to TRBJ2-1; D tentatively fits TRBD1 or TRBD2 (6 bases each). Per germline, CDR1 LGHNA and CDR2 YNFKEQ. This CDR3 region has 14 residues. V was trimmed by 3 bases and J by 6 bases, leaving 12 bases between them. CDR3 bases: TGTGCCAGCAGCCAGTCGGGGGCGGCCAATGAGCAGTTCTTC. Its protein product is CASSQSGAANEQFF.

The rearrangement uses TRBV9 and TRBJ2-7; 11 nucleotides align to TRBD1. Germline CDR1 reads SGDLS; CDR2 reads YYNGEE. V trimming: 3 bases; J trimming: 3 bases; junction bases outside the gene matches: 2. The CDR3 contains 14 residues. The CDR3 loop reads CASSAGTGGYEQYF. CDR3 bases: TGTGCCAGCAGCGCCGGGACAGGGGGCTACGAGCAGTACTTC.

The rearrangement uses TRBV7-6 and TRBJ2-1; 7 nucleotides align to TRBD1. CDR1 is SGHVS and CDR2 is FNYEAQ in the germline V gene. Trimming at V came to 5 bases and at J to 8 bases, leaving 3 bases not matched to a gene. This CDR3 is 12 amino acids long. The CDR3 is CASSPTGDEQFF. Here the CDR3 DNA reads TGTGCCAGCAGCCCCACAGGGGATGAGCAGTTCTTC.

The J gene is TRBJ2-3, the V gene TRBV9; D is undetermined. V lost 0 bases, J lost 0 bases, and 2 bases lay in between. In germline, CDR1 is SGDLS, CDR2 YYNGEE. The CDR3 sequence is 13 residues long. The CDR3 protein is CASSVESTDTQYF. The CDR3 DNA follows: TGTGCCAGCAGCGTAGAAAGCACAGATACGCAGTATTTT.

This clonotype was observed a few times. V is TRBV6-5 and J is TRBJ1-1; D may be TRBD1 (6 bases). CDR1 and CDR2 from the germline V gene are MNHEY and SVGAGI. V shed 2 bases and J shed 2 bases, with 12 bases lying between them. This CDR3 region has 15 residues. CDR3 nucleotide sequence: TGTGCCAGCAGTTACACCGGGACACCCAACACTGAAGCTTTCTTT. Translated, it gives CASSYTGTPNTEAFF.

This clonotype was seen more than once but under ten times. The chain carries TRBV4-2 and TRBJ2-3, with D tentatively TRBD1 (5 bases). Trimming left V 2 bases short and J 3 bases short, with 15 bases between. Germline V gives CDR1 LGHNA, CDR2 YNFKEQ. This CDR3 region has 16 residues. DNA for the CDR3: TGTGCCAGCAGCCAACGGATTAGGACACGGACAGATACGCAGTATTTT. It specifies CASSQRIRTRTDTQYF.

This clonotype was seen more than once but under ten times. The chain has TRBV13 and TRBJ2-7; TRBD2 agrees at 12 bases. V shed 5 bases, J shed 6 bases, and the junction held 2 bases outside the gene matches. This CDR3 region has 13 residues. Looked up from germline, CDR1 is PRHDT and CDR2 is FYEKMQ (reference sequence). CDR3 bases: TGTGCCAGCAGCCCACTAGCGGGAGGCGAGCAGTACTTC. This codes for CASSPLAGGEQYF.

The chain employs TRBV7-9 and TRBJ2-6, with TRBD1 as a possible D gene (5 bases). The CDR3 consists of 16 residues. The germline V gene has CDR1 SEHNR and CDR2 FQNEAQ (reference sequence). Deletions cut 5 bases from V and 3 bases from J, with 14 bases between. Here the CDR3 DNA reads TGTGCCAGCAGCACCCTCGGACAAGGTGGGGCCAACGTCCTGACTTTC. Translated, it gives CASSTLGQGGANVLTF.

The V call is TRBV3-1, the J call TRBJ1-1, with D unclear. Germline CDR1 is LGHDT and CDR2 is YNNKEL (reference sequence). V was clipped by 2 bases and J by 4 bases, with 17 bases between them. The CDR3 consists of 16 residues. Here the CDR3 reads CASSQKRQDLGTEAFF. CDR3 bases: TGTGCCAGCAGCCAAAAACGGCAGGATTTGGGCACTGAAGCTTTCTTT.

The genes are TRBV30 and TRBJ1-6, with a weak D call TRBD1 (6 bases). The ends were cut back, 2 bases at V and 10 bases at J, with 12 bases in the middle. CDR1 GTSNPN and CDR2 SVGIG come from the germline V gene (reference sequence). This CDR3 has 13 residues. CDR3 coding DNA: TGTGCCTGGAGTACGGCAGGGGTATCACCCCTCCACTTT. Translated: CAWSTAGVSPLHF.

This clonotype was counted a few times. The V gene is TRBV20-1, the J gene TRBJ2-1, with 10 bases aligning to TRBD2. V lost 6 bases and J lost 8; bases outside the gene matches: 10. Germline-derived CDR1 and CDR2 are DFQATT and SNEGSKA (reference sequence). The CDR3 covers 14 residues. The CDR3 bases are TGCAGTGCCTACCTAGCGGGAGTCGACCATGAGCAGTTCTTC. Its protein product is CSAYLAGVDHEQFF.

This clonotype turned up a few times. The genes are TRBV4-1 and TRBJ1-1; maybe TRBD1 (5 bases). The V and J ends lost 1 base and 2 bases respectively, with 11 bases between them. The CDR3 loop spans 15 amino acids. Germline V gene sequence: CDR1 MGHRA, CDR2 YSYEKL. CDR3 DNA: TGCGCCAGCAGCCAAGGGACATTCGATAACACTGAAGCTTTCTTT. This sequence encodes CASSQGTFDNTEAFF.

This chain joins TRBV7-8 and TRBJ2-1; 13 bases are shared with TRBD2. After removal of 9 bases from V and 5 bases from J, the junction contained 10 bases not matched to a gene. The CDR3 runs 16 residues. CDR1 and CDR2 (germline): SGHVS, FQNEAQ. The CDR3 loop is CARTLRLAGGNNEQFF. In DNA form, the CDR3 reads TGTGCCAGAACCCTGAGACTAGCGGGGGGTAACAATGAGCAGTTCTTC.

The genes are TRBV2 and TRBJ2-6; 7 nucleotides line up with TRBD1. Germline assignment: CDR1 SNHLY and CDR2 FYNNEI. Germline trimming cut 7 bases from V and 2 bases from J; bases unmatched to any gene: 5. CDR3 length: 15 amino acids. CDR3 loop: CASIFQGAGANVLTF. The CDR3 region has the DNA TGTGCCAGCATCTTCCAGGGGGCTGGGGCCAACGTCCTGACTTTC. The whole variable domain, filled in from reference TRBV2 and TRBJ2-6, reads EPEVTQTPSHQVTQMGQEVILRCVPISNHLYFYWYRQILGQKVEFLVSFYNNEISEKSEIFDDQFSVERPDGSNFTLKIRSTKLEDSAMYFCASIFQGAGANVLTFGAGSRLTVL.